A selection of T cell receptor beta chains follows, all from one sample in a study of cytomegalovirus exposure and HLA in healthy donors. The assay was immunoSEQ multiplex PCR, and TCRdb's table has in-frame clones only and misses some. The table records 150,000 to 200,000 clones, about 86% of them present only once. Sequences were obtained from PBMCs. The receptor source for this set is a middle-aged man in good health and CMV-seropositive. The CDR3 runs from the conserved cysteine through the conserved F or W. D genes are given only for firm matches. Where a row states a size, it is once, few, many or the class of an expanded clone; other rows omit it.

J gene: TRBJ2-4
clone size: few
V gene: TRBV7-2
CDR3 length: 16
D gene: .
CDR3 protein: CASSFIPFGAKNIQYF
CDR3 DNA: TGTGCCAGCAGCTTCATCCCGTTCGGGGCCAAAAACATTCAGTACTTC

J gene: TRBJ2-2
clone size: .
V gene: TRBV5-1
CDR3 length: 19
D gene: TRBD2
CDR3 protein: CASSPHAGLAGGPGGELFF
CDR3 DNA: TGCGCCAGCAGCCCACATGCCGGACTAGCGGGAGGACCGGGCGGGGAGCTGTTTTTT

J gene: TRBJ2-1
clone size: few
V gene: TRBV18
CDR3 length: 16
D gene: .
CDR3 protein: CASSPFEGASGNEQFF
CDR3 DNA: TGTGCCAGCTCACCCTTCGAGGGAGCGAGCGGGAATGAGCAGTTCTTC

J gene: TRBJ1-1
clone size: .
V gene: TRBV28
CDR3 length: 14
D gene: .
CDR3 protein: CASGGGPLGRKAFF
CDR3 DNA: TGTGCCAGCGGGGGGGGACCCCTGGGTCGTAAAGCTTTCTTT

J gene: TRBJ1-1
clone size: .
V gene: TRBV11-3
CDR3 length: 13
D gene: .
CDR3 protein: CASSLVGETEAFF
CDR3 DNA: TGTGCCAGCAGCTTAGTGGGAGAAACTGAAGCTTTCTTT

J gene: TRBJ2-7
clone size: .
V gene: TRBV5-1
CDR3 length: 14
D gene: TRBD1
CDR3 protein: CASGSTGGPYEQYF
CDR3 DNA: TGCGCCAGCGGCTCGACAGGGGGCCCCTACGAGCAGTACTTC

J gene: TRBJ1-1
clone size: .
V gene: TRBV6-1
CDR3 length: 14
D gene: .
CDR3 protein: CASSGRQGLTEAFF
CDR3 DNA: TGTGCCAGCAGTGGCCGCCAGGGGCTCACTGAAGCTTTCTTT

J gene: TRBJ2-5
clone size: .
V gene: TRBV5-6
CDR3 length: 15
D gene: .
CDR3 protein: CASSQPDLYQETQYF
CDR3 DNA: TGTGCCAGCAGCCAACCAGACTTGTACCAAGAGACCCAGTACTTC

J gene: TRBJ1-1
clone size: few
V gene: TRBV6-1
CDR3 length: 14
D gene: TRBD1
CDR3 protein: CASSKTGLNTEAFF
CDR3 DNA: TGTGCCAGCAGTAAGACAGGGCTGAACACTGAAGCTTTCTTT

J gene: TRBJ1-4
clone size: .
V gene: TRBV9
CDR3 length: 15
D gene: .
CDR3 protein: CASSVLTGGDEKLFF
CDR3 DNA: TGTGCCAGCAGCGTACTGACGGGCGGGGATGAAAAACTGTTTTTT